This T cell receptor beta chain derives from a study of cytomegalovirus exposure and HLA in healthy donors. Study context: The approximately 120 validation repertoires were reported in a later analysis to have been generated on the same platform as the roughly 670 first-cohort repertoires.

Study-wide results and caveats: Most TCR sequences showed up rarely, but some public TCRs showed up in many donors. A classifier reportedly called cytomegalovirus status with high sensitivity and specificity. Within the 120 or so validation repertoires, first-cohort TCR clusters tended to co-occur, according to a later analysis.

Sequenced by immunoSEQ multiplex PCR; TCRdb stores in-frame clones only, minus some. Of 70,000 or so clones detected, 91% appear once; the ten largest clones hold roughly 3.1%. Germline V CDR1 and CDR2: SQVTM, ANQGSEA. V was shortened by 4 bases and J by 3 bases, with 9 bases between the two germline ends. The CDR3 is 12 amino acids. Note on this clone: Its antigen is currently unknown.

The specimen was PBMCs. This clonotype originated in a man younger than 35 in good health and CMV-seronegative. V gene TRBV29-1 combines with J gene TRBJ1-2; D is possibly TRBD1 (5 bases). The CDR3 DNA reads TGCAGCGTTGCTTCGGGGGACTATGGCTACACCTTC. This gives the protein CSVASGDYGYTF.